This T cell receptor (beta chain) was identified during a study of T cell repertoires and HLA-DP antigens. Average purity of the negatively selected CD4+ T cells was around 98%. Here immunoSEQ multiplex PCR was the method, and the copy in TCRdb shows in-frame clones only, minus some. The sample holds almost 90,000 clones; roughly nine tenths are singletons and the top ten take around 1.7%. Regarding this clone: What it recognizes is unknown.

Germline V lookup: CDR1 SGHTA, CDR2 FQGNSA. V dropped 2 bases and J dropped 5 bases, with 11 bases sitting between them. This CDR3 is built from 14 residues. Sequenced sample: CD4+ T cells from PBMCs. The TCR comes from a man aged 50-60 years in good health and CMV-seronegative. V is TRBV7-2 and J is TRBJ2-3; a possible D gene is TRBD2 (5 bases). The CDR3, as DNA: TGTGCCAGCAGCTTACGAGGGCCGGTAGATACGCAGTATTTT. Its protein is CASSLRGPVDTQYF.